This is a list of T cell receptor beta chains from one sample in a study of response to subunit inactivated influenza vaccine. From the RT-PCR reads, TCRdb called clonotypes with MiXCR, one entry per CDR3 protein. This sample yields 650,000 to 700,000 distinct CDR3 sequences, of which 15% to 17% are seen a single time; 11% belongs to the top ten. This specimen consisted of PBMCs from blood, obtained 11 to 12 days after vaccination. These receptors all come from a man in his fifties or sixties who received an inactivated influenza vaccine. CDR3s include the opening cysteine and the closing phenylalanine or tryptophan. The order of the fields is J gene, V gene, D gene, CDR3 protein. A D gene is named only where the DNA matches it firmly.

TRBJ2-5	TRBV6-6	NA	CASSHTPPGTQYF
TRBJ2-5	TRBV12-3/TRBV12-4	TRBD2	CASSRTSGGARETQYF
TRBJ1-4	TRBV7-2	NA	CASSINGREKLFF
TRBJ1-2	TRBV28	NA	CASRMNGGFGYTF
TRBJ1-1	TRBV5-1	NA	CASSFGAGVGNTEAFF
TRBJ2-1	TRBV18	TRBD2	CASSPRGTSGSSYNEQFF
TRBJ2-5	TRBV4-3	NA	CASSEGVGETQYF
TRBJ1-2	TRBV5-6	NA	CASSLRTVIFTF
TRBJ2-7	TRBV29-1	TRBD1	CSVEDGPGQGPHEQYF
TRBJ2-7	TRBV20-1	NA	CSARRTASSYEQYF
TRBJ1-1	TRBV29-1	NA	CSVAKRMNTEAFF
TRBJ2-7	TRBV4-2	TRBD1	CASSQEGQGAHYEQYF
TRBJ2-4	TRBV12-3/TRBV12-4	NA	CASRIGLQGNIQYF
TRBJ2-2	TRBV18	TRBD1	CASSPRRGQGFGTGELFF
TRBJ2-7	TRBV6-1	NA	CASSRRNQAYEQYF
TRBJ1-1	TRBV4-2	NA	CASSQDAGRTEAFF
TRBJ1-1	TRBV24-1	TRBD1	CATSDNRGGSTEAFF
TRBJ2-7	TRBV5-5	TRBD1	CASSKPGQGAYEQYF
TRBJ2-1	TRBV29-1	TRBD1	CSVDRSTGPSYNEQFF
TRBJ2-1	TRBV15	TRBD2	CATSISGAPYNEQFF
TRBJ2-1	TRBV11-2	TRBD2	CASSLGASTSGYSYNEQFF
TRBJ1-1	TRBV12-3/TRBV12-4	NA	CASRYPNTEAFF